This T cell receptor (beta chain) was sequenced during a study of patients and donors after allogeneic stem cell transplantation. Germline V gene data show CDR1 as MDHEN and CDR2 as SYDVKM. The CDR3 has 15 amino acids. Trimming removed 7 bases from V and 4 bases from J; junction bases left unmatched: 10. TCRdb fed the RT-PCR reads into MiXCR, producing one record per CDR3 protein. The table lists about 40,000 distinct CDR3 sequences, roughly 30% of them singletons, with 55% to 75% in the top ten. The chain joins TRBV28 to TRBJ1-5; 7 bases line up with TRBD1. Source material: blood, either unsorted or a sorted T cell fraction (not recorded which). The sequence was collected from a human donor who was either an allogeneic HSCT recipient or a stem cell or donor lymphocyte infusion donor (not recorded which). It is not recorded whose cells these are; they may come from a transplant donor. In nucleotides, the CDR3 is TGTGCCAGCACCCACAGGGGTAATTTTAATCAGCCCCAGCATTTT. As protein: CASTHRGNFNQPQHF.